This T cell receptor (beta chain) was documented in a study of T-cell memory formation after mild COVID-19. V lost 5 bases and J 0 bases, leaving 12 bases between the germline ends. The CDR3 runs to 15 residues. CDR1 and CDR2 (germline): SGHVS, FQNEAQ. TCRdb re-analysed the 5' RACE reads in MiXCR, keeping a single row per CDR3 protein. In the table there are 200,000 to 300,000 distinct CDR3 sequences, approximately 15% of which are singletons. Details on this clonotype: Antigen specificity is unknown.

General study findings and limits: Contracting CD4+ clones sat mainly in CM and EM; CD8+ in EMRA.

The chain carries TRBV7-8 and TRBJ2-3; D is ambiguous. The sequencing sample was made of PBMCs or a T cell subset sorted from them (not recorded which). This TCR came from a man between 18 and 29 years old who had mild COVID-19 (a few samples of this study predate the infection). Cell type and time point are not known. CDR3 nucleotides: TGTGCCAGCAGCCCCCGTAGAATTAGCACAGATACGCAGTATTTT. The encoded protein is CASSPRRISTDTQYF.